The clone carrying this T cell receptor (beta chain) has just one count. The data derive from a study of T cell clones after liver transplantation. Whole-study context: Post-transplant blood was tracked for graft-donor-reactive T cell clones identified in a pre-transplant mixed lymphocyte reaction.

Clones were sequenced by immunoSEQ multiplex PCR, and TCRdb holds only the in-frame ones, with some missing. This table holds some 45,000 clones, 70% to 90% found once. This sequence originates from a human patient who received a liver transplant. Some T cells may have originated in the graft donor. Source: CD4+ T cells from blood, taken 24 months after liver transplant.

The CDR3 nucleotides read TGTGCCAGTAGTATGAGGAGGGGGGAGACTGAAGCTTTCTTT. Protein sequence: CASSMRRGETEAFF. This chain connects TRBV19 to TRBJ1-1, with D possibly being TRBD1 (6 bases). The CDR3 has 14 residues. The germline V and J ends were trimmed by 3 bases and 5 bases, with 13 bases remaining between them. CDR1 is LNHDA and CDR2 is SQIVND in the germline V gene (reference sequence). Full variable domain (remainder filled in from reference TRBV19 and TRBJ1-1): DGGITQSPKYLFRKEGQNVTLSCEQNLNHDAMYWYRQDPGQGLRLIYYSQIVNDFQKGDIAEGYSVSREKKESFPLTVTSAQKNPTAFYLCASSMRRGETEAFFGQGTRLTVV.